The 14 T cell receptor beta chains below come from one sample, sequenced in a study of blood T cell repertoires in COVID-19. TCRdb's table, derived via immunoSEQ multiplex PCR, lists solely in-frame clones and lacks some. Counted here are 20,000 to 25,000 clones, less than 90% occurring once; the ten biggest clones make up 2.5% to 4%. The sample consisted of peripheral blood. These receptors were taken from a man aged 35 to 55 with acute or convalescent COVID-19.

The V and J genes are TRBV7-2 and TRBJ2-7; D might be TRBD1 (5 bases). V lost 1 base, J lost 5 bases, and 15 bases lay in between. The germline V gene has CDR1 SGHTA and CDR2 FQGNSA. The CDR3 contains 15 residues. CDR3 nucleotide sequence: TGTGCCAGCAGCTTAGTGGCAGGGTCCTGGGACGAGCAGTACTTC. Amino acid sequence: CASSLVAGSWDEQYF. Combining the CDR3 with reference TRBV7-2 and TRBJ2-7 gives the whole variable domain GAGVSQSPSNKVTEKGKDVELRCDPISGHTALYWYRQSLGQGLEFLIYFQGNSAPDKSGLPSDRFSAERTGGSVSTLTIQRTQQEDSAVYLCASSLVAGSWDEQYFGPGTRLTVT.

The chain employs TRBV30 and TRBJ2-1; 9 positions agree with TRBD2. Trimming cost V 1 base and J 6 bases; bases outside gene matches: 7. Per the germline V gene, CDR1 is GTSNPN and CDR2 is SVGIG (reference sequence). This CDR3 has 15 residues. CDR3 in amino acids: CAWSAGREGPNEQFF. In DNA, the CDR3 is TGTGCCTGGAGTGCTGGGCGGGAGGGCCCCAATGAGCAGTTCTTC.

The V gene is TRBV6-4, the J gene TRBJ1-1; 9 bases agree with TRBD1. The CDR3 has 14 residues. The ends lost 5 bases at V and 3 bases at J; junction bases unmatched: 4. Per germline, CDR1 MRHNA and CDR2 SNTAGT. The DNA for the CDR3 is TGTGCCAGCAGTAGGGACAGGGCGGACACTGAAGCTTTCTTT. It yields the protein CASSRDRADTEAFF.

The rearrangement uses TRBV2 and TRBJ1-3; 10 bases line up with TRBD1. Germline CDR1 is SNHLY and CDR2 is FYNNEI. V shed 5 bases and J 4 bases; nucleotides not matched to a gene: 8. The CDR3 loop spans 16 amino acids. In nucleotides, the CDR3 is TGTGCCAGCAGTTATGACAGGGGGCGACGAGGAAACACCATATATTTT. This gives the protein CASSYDRGRRGNTIYF.

The chain is built from TRBV3-1 (or the pseudogene TRBV3-2) and TRBJ1-2, with D possibly matching TRBD1 (6 bases). The CDR3 consists of 16 residues. V lost 4 bases and J lost 2, with 17 bases in between. Per the germline V gene, CDR1 is LGHDT and CDR2 is YNNKEL (reference sequence). CDR3 DNA: TGTGCCAGCAGCCGGGGGGGGGCCACTCTCAACTATGGCTACACCTTC. This gives the protein CASSRGGATLNYGYTF.

The rearrangement joins TRBV25-1 to TRBJ1-1; D is unresolved. Germline CDR1 reads MGHDK; CDR2 reads SYGVNS. The V gene lost 3 bases and the J gene lost 1 base, with 6 bases spanning the gap. The CDR3 spans 13 residues. CDR3 amino acids: CASSDRKNTEAFF. In DNA, the CDR3 is TGTGCCAGCAGTGACAGGAAGAACACTGAAGCTTTCTTT.

The genes are TRBV6-6 and TRBJ2-5; D is uncertain. The CDR3 loop spans 14 amino acids. Germline V gives CDR1 MNHNY, CDR2 SVGAGI (reference sequence). The ends were cut back, 2 bases at V and 1 base at J, with 8 bases in the middle. The DNA of the CDR3 is TGTGCCAGCAGTTACCCCCCCAGCCAAGAGACCCAGTACTTC. This codes for CASSYPPSQETQYF.

Only one count was recorded for this clone. The chain recombines TRBV30 with TRBJ2-2, with D perhaps matching TRBD1 (6 bases). Trimming stripped 2 bases from V and 7 bases from J, with 11 bases between. The CDR3 covers 13 residues. Germline loops: CDR1 GTSNPN, CDR2 SVGIG (reference sequence). The CDR3 loop reads CAWSKQGYGELFF. In nucleotides, the CDR3 is TGTGCCTGGAGTAAACAGGGATACGGGGAGCTGTTTTTT. The entire variable domain, with the rest obtained from reference TRBV30 and TRBJ2-2, is as follows: SQTIHQWPATLVQPVGSPLSLECTVEGTSNPNLYWYRQAAGRGLQLLFYSVGIGQISSEVPQNLSASRPQDRQFILSSKKLLLSDSGFYLCAWSKQGYGELFFGEGSRLTVL.

This rearrangement joins TRBV3-1 (or the pseudogene TRBV3-2) to TRBJ2-2, with D unresolved. Germline V CDR1 and CDR2: LGHDT, YNNKEL (reference sequence). Trimming took off 3 bases at V and 7 bases at J, with 3 bases between the two ends. The CDR3 consists of 11 residues. The CDR3 reads CASSHIGELFF. The CDR3 coding sequence is TGTGCCAGCAGCCATATCGGGGAGCTGTTTTTT.

In its sample, this clone was seen once. The chain is built from TRBV7-9 and TRBJ1-1, with a tentative D call TRBD1 (6 bases). This CDR3 comprises 13 residues. The germline CDR1 and CDR2 sequences are SEHNR and FQNEAQ (reference sequence). V was shortened by 5 bases and J by 5 bases, with 12 bases between the two germline ends. CDR3 DNA sequence: TGTGCCAGCAGCGAAGTACAGGGAACTGAAGCTTTCTTT. Amino acid sequence: CASSEVQGTEAFF.

This chain uses TRBV19 with TRBJ2-1; 7 bases fit TRBD1. CDR3 length: 14 residues. Per germline, CDR1 LNHDA and CDR2 SQIVND (reference sequence). J gave up 3 bases and V 7 bases, and 6 bases lay outside the gene matches. CDR3 sequence: CASTQGTVYNEQFF. CDR3 sequence (DNA): TGTGCCAGTACCCAAGGGACAGTCTACAATGAGCAGTTCTTC.

In this sample, this clone turned up a few times. The gene calls are TRBV11-1 and TRBJ1-1, with D possibly TRBD1 on 5 matching bases. The germline V and J ends were trimmed by 0 bases and 8 bases, with 10 bases remaining between them. The germline V gene encodes CDR1 SGHAT and CDR2 FQDESV (reference sequence). CDR3 length equals 13 residues. CDR3 sequence: CASSLAVDREAFF. CDR3 coding DNA: TGTGCCAGCAGCTTAGCCGTCGACAGAGAAGCTTTCTTT. Combining the CDR3 with reference TRBV11-1 and TRBJ1-1 gives the whole variable domain EAEVAQSPRYKITEKSQAVAFWCDPISGHATLYWYRQILGQGPELLVQFQDESVVDDSQLPKDRFSAERLKGVDSTLKIQPAELGDSAMYLCASSLAVDREAFFGQGTRLTVV.

The chain links TRBV19 to TRBJ2-1; the D is unclear. The CDR3 has 13 amino acids. Trimming took off 8 bases at V and 0 bases at J, with 8 bases between the two ends. In germline, CDR1 is LNHDA, CDR2 SQIVND (reference sequence). CDR3 sequence reads: CASGWSSYNEQFF. The CDR3 DNA reads TGTGCCAGTGGCTGGAGCTCCTACAATGAGCAGTTCTTC.

This chain connects TRBV9 to TRBJ1-4; TRBD1 matches at 7 bases. The ends lost 4 bases at V and 4 bases at J; junction bases unmatched: 4. The CDR3 is made up of 14 amino acids. Germline lookup yields CDR1 SGDLS and CDR2 YYNGEE. CDR3 protein: CASSPGQLNEKLFF. The CDR3 DNA sequence: TGTGCCAGCAGCCCGGGACAGCTTAATGAAAAACTGTTTTTT.